The 29 T cell receptor beta chains given below trace back to one sample, sequenced in a study of T cell responses to AZD1222 COVID-19 vaccine. The method was immunoSEQ multiplex PCR; TCRdb's version includes in-frame clones alone and lacks a portion of them. The sample yields 150,000 to 200,000 clones, 80% to 95% seen once. The sample consisted of peripheral blood, taken on day 0 of AZD1222 vaccination. All receptors derive from an adult in good health.

The chain joins TRBV5-6 to TRBJ1-1; 7 bases agree with TRBD1. Trimming removed 4 bases from V and 5 bases from J; junction bases left unmatched: 5. Germline CDR1 reads SGHDT; CDR2 reads YYEEEE. The CDR3 extends over 13 amino acids. In DNA, the CDR3 is TGTGCCAGCAGCGGGGACAGTTGGACTGAAGCTTTCTTT. Protein product: CASSGDSWTEAFF.

This clone appeared once. The chain couples TRBV7-8 to TRBJ2-2, with 13 nucleotides matching TRBD2. With 5 bases clipped from V and 10 bases from J, the junction kept 10 bases outside the gene matches. In germline, CDR1 is SGHVS, CDR2 FQNEAQ. The CDR3 runs 16 residues. CDR3 coding DNA: TGTGCCAGCAGCCCCCCGGGACTAGCGGGGACGGTGGAGCTGTTTTTT. Encoded protein: CASSPPGLAGTVELFF.

This clone showed up just a few times. This chain links TRBV6-1 with TRBJ1-5; maybe TRBD1 (5 bases). The CDR3 contains 16 residues. The ends were cut back, 4 bases at V and 0 bases at J, with 13 bases in the middle. Germline V gene lookup returns CDR1 MNHNS and CDR2 SASEGT. The chain's CDR3 is CASSAGTLHSNQPQHF. The CDR3 coding sequence is TGTGCCAGCAGTGCGGGGACCCTCCATAGCAATCAGCCCCAGCATTTT.

The chain employs TRBV6-5 and TRBJ1-3; a weak D match, TRBD1 (5 bases). Trimming cost V 7 bases and J 0 bases, with 13 bases left between them. Germline-derived CDR1 and CDR2 are MNHEY and SVGAGI. This CDR3 is built from 15 residues. CDR3 protein: CASTRGPNSGNTIYF. The CDR3 DNA reads TGTGCCAGCACCCGGGGACCGAACTCTGGAAACACCATATATTTT.

The chain links TRBV7-9 to TRBJ1-2; D not resolved. Trimming left V 1 base short and J 4 bases short, with 7 bases between. The CDR3 has 13 residues. Per germline, CDR1 SEHNR and CDR2 FQNEAQ (reference sequence). CDR3 in DNA: TGTGCCAGCAGCTTAGGCAGTCTCTATGGCTACACCTTC. Its translation is CASSLGSLYGYTF.

V is TRBV30 and J is TRBJ1-5, with a possible D match to TRBD1 (5 bases). The CDR3 consists of 14 residues. V lost 2 bases to trimming and J lost 6 bases, with 14 bases between them. Germline V gene lookup returns CDR1 GTSNPN and CDR2 SVGIG (reference sequence). The CDR3 bases are TGTGCCTGGAGTTTCCGGGACCTAACTCAGCCCCAGCATTTT. This sequence encodes CAWSFRDLTQPQHF.

This chain connects TRBV3-1 (or the pseudogene TRBV3-2) to TRBJ2-1; D possibly corresponds to TRBD1 (6 bases). Germline assignment: CDR1 LGHDT and CDR2 YNNKEL (reference sequence). With 6 bases removed from V and 10 bases from J, the gap between germline ends came to 19 bases. The CDR3 covers 14 residues. As DNA, the CDR3 is TGTGCCAGCAGGTACAGGGTGGAGACCGGGGAGCAGTTCTTC. This sequence encodes CASRYRVETGEQFF.

The chain uses TRBV5-8 and TRBJ2-4; perhaps TRBD2 as D (5 bases). Germline loops: CDR1 SGHTS, CDR2 YDEGEE. The V and J ends lost 0 bases and 14 bases respectively, with 9 bases between them. This CDR3 contains 11 residues. For the CDR3, the DNA is TGTGCCAGCAGCTTGGGGAGGAGAAAGTACTTC. Its translation: CASSLGRRKYF.

The chain combines TRBV19 with TRBJ1-1; no firm D call. Germline CDR1 reads LNHDA; CDR2 reads SQIVND (reference sequence). V was clipped by 3 bases and J by 6 bases, with 5 bases between them. The CDR3 has 11 residues. CDR3 DNA sequence: TGTGCCAGTAGTATTTCTCCTGAAGCTTTCTTT. Protein sequence: CASSISPEAFF.

The rearrangement uses TRBV5-4 and TRBJ2-3; 14 bases are a match to TRBD2. This CDR3 is 17 amino acids long. Germline CDR1 reads SGHNT; CDR2 reads YYREEE (reference sequence). Losses at the gene ends were 3 bases for V and 2 bases for J; bases not matched to a gene: 5. Written as DNA, the CDR3 is TGTGCCAGCAGCTCGGGACTAGCGGGGGCAAACACAGATACGCAGTATTTT. Translation gives CASSSGLAGANTDTQYF.

The V and J genes are TRBV27 and TRBJ1-5; D gene uncertain. The V gene lost 2 bases and the J gene lost 0 bases, with 8 bases spanning the gap. In germline, CDR1 is MNHEY, CDR2 SMNVEV (reference sequence). This CDR3 region has 15 residues. The CDR3 nucleotides read TGTGCCAGCAGTTTAGGGCAGAATAGCAATCAGCCCCAGCATTTT. It codes for CASSLGQNSNQPQHF.

The chain links TRBV7-7 to TRBJ2-5; TRBD1 matches 11 bases. The CDR3 is 14 amino acids. Germline V lookup: CDR1 SSHAT, CDR2 FNYEAQ (reference sequence). After removal of 4 bases from V and 5 bases from J, the junction contained 3 bases not matched to a gene. CDR3 nucleotides: TGTGCCAGCAGCTACCGGGACAGGGGGGAGACCCAGTACTTC. Protein: CASSYRDRGETQYF.

The chain couples TRBV11-2 to TRBJ1-4; possibly TRBD1 for D (5 bases). The CDR3 covers 15 residues. Germline CDR1 SGHAT, CDR2 FQNNGV. V lost 3 bases to trimming and J lost 2 bases, with 10 bases between them. The CDR3: CASSFVGPTNEKLFF. Here the CDR3 DNA reads TGTGCCAGCAGCTTCGTGGGGCCGACTAATGAAAAACTGTTTTTT.

The gene calls are TRBV7-9 and TRBJ1-3; D is unresolved. V lost 2 bases, J lost 2 bases, and 13 bases lay in between. The CDR3 has 16 residues. Germline V gene sequence: CDR1 SEHNR, CDR2 FQNEAQ (reference sequence). CDR3 residues: CASSLNSHLTGNTIYF. The CDR3, as DNA: TGTGCCAGCAGCTTAAACAGTCACCTTACTGGAAACACCATATATTTT.

The V and J genes are TRBV6-2 or TRBV6-3 and TRBJ1-3, with no clear D. Germline CDR1 MNHEY, CDR2 SVGEGT. Trimming left V 0 bases short and J 0 bases short, with 6 bases between. The CDR3 consists of 15 residues. For the CDR3, the DNA is TGTGCCAGCAGTTACTCGCACATCTCTGGAAACACCATATATTTT. This sequence encodes CASSYSHISGNTIYF.

In this sample, this clone turned up once. The CDR3 loop reads CASSFLTDRGWLGYTF. The DNA of the CDR3 is TGTGCCAGCAGCTTTTTAACCGACAGGGGATGGTTGGGCTACACCTTC. The chain combines TRBV7-9 with TRBJ1-2, with TRBD1 matching 8 bases. Trimming at V came to 3 bases and at J to 8 bases, leaving 14 bases not matched to a gene. Germline assignment: CDR1 SEHNR and CDR2 FQNEAQ (reference sequence). The CDR3 consists of 16 residues.

J is TRBJ2-7 and V is TRBV2; 11 nucleotides match TRBD2. The V gene's germline CDR1 is SNHLY and CDR2 FYNNEI. Trimming at V came to 11 bases and at J to 5 bases, leaving 8 bases not matched to a gene. The CDR3 sequence is 13 residues long. CDR3 residues: CAGLAGGQDEQYF. CDR3 nucleotides: TGTGCCGGTTTAGCGGGAGGGCAGGACGAGCAGTACTTC.

The rearrangement uses TRBV4-2 and TRBJ1-2; a weak D match, TRBD1 (5 bases). The CDR3 runs 14 residues. Germline V gives CDR1 LGHNA, CDR2 YNFKEQ. Trimming pared 4 bases from V and 5 bases from J, leaving 14 bases between. The CDR3 here is CASSLLGTEYGYTF. CDR3 DNA: TGTGCCAGCAGCCTTCTCGGGACGGAGTATGGCTACACCTTC.

This chain joins TRBV20-1 and TRBJ2-7; 7 nucleotides line up with TRBD2. CDR3 length: 15 amino acids. CDR1 and CDR2 from the germline V gene are DFQATT and SNEGSKA (reference sequence). With 3 bases clipped from V and 4 bases from J, the junction kept 12 bases outside the gene matches. CDR3 coding DNA: TGCAGTGCTAGTTGGCAGGGAGGGTTAACATACGAGCAGTACTTC. It translates to CSASWQGGLTYEQYF.

This rearrangement joins TRBV10-2 to TRBJ2-3; TRBD1 might be the D (6 bases). Germline assignment: CDR1 WSHSY and CDR2 SAAADI. V shed 7 bases and J shed 0 bases, with 14 bases lying between them. The CDR3 runs 15 residues. The chain's CDR3 is CASIHQTGSTDTQYF. The CDR3 DNA sequence: TGCGCCAGCATCCACCAGACAGGCAGCACAGATACGCAGTATTTT.

V gene TRBV19 combines with J gene TRBJ1-2, with D maybe TRBD1 (6 bases). V gave up 4 bases and J gave up 1 base, with 13 bases separating them. CDR1 is LNHDA, CDR2 SQIVND, per germline (reference sequence). The CDR3 sequence is 15 residues long. DNA for the CDR3: TGTGCCAGTAGTACGGGTTGGGACAATAACTATGGCTACACCTTC. Translated: CASSTGWDNNYGYTF.

This clone appeared once. The genes are TRBV12-3 or TRBV12-4 and TRBJ2-7; D not resolved. The CDR3 covers 13 residues. Trimming took 1 base from V and 1 from J, leaving 5 bases between them. The CDR3 nucleotides are TGTGCCAGCAGTTTAGACCTTTCCTACGAGCAGTACTTC. It yields the protein CASSLDLSYEQYF.

The rearrangement links TRBV11-3 to TRBJ2-1; D is undetermined. The CDR3 loop spans 12 amino acids. The V end was cut by 2 bases, the J end by 9 bases, with 8 bases between. Germline CDR1 SGHNT, CDR2 YENEEA. The CDR3, as DNA: TGTGCCAGCAGCTTATTGGATGGTGAGCAGTTCTTC. Amino acid sequence: CASSLLDGEQFF.

This clone has only a few counts. The rearrangement joins TRBV4-2 to TRBJ1-4, with D maybe TRBD1 (5 bases). This CDR3 is 17 amino acids long. V was pared by 0 bases and J by 5 bases, with 16 bases between. Germline V CDR1 and CDR2: LGHNA, YNFKEQ. CDR3 coding DNA: TGTGCCAGCAGCCAAGATTCCACCGGGACCCCGAATGAAAAACTGTTTTTT. This translates into CASSQDSTGTPNEKLFF.

This clone occurred a few times. Within the sample, other DNA sequences also encode this same CDR3. The chain has TRBV12-3 or TRBV12-4 and TRBJ1-1, with no clear D. The CDR3 is 12 amino acids. Trimming removed 5 bases from V and 2 bases from J, with 6 bases in between. The CDR3: CASSPRNTEAFF. CDR3 bases: TGTGCCAGCAGTCCAAGAAACACTGAAGCTTTCTTT.

V is TRBV5-8 and J is TRBJ1-6; tentative D call: TRBD1 (5 bases). V was cut by 3 bases and J by 7 bases, with 17 bases left in between. CDR3 size: 16 residues. CDR1 and CDR2 (germline): SGHTS, YDEGEE. CDR3 nucleotide sequence: TGTGCCAGCAGCTGGACCCCGGGACCCGAGAATTCACCCCTCCACTTT. Translated: CASSWTPGPENSPLHF.

This clone appeared once. The J gene is TRBJ2-6, the V gene TRBV25-1; 8 bases line up with TRBD1. The V gene's germline CDR1 is MGHDK and CDR2 SYGVNS. This CDR3 region has 15 residues. The junction had 7 bases not matched to a gene; V was cut back by 8 bases and J by 4 bases. CDR3 sequence reads: CASQTGGTGANVLTF. The DNA of the CDR3 is TGTGCCAGCCAAACAGGGGGAACCGGGGCCAACGTCCTGACTTTC.

The chain carries TRBV6-5 and TRBJ1-2; 10 nucleotides align to TRBD1. J was trimmed by 7 bases and V by 2 bases; bases with no gene match: 7. In germline, CDR1 is MNHEY, CDR2 SVGAGI. The CDR3 extends over 15 amino acids. CDR3 nucleotides: TGTGCCAGCAGTTACCCGACAGGGGGCGGAACTGGCTACACCTTC. Its protein product is CASSYPTGGGTGYTF.

The CDR3, as DNA: TGTGCCAGCAGTTTAAAGGCGCGGGGACAGGGATTGGGTCAGCCCCAGCATTTT. Translation: CASSLKARGQGLGQPQHF. The genes are TRBV27 and TRBJ1-5, with TRBD1 identical over 9 bases. J lost 6 bases, V lost 2 bases, and 14 bases had no gene match. The germline V gene has CDR1 MNHEY and CDR2 SMNVEV (reference sequence). The CDR3 is 18 amino acids.